These 30 T cell receptor beta chains were sequenced from one sample in a study of metastatic and nonmetastatic thyroid tumors. No patient had received any treatment before thyroid surgery. From the PCR reads, TCRdb re-called clones with MiXCR. The sample yields tens of thousands of clones, roughly 20% seen once. Specimen: blood. These receptors came from a female donor with papillary thyroid cancer or a benign thyroid nodule (not recorded which). Some clones in this sample may be carry-over from other donors' samples.

The V call is TRBV6-5, the J call TRBJ1-2; 7 bases map to TRBD1. The germline CDR1 and CDR2 sequences are MNHEY and SVGAGI. J gave up 8 bases and V 0 bases, and 12 bases lay outside the gene matches. The CDR3 is 16 amino acids. CDR3 loop: CASSYSTTGRSVGYTF. In DNA, the CDR3 is TGTGCCAGCAGTTACTCGACGACAGGGAGGTCGGTCGGCTACACCTTC.

This clone was seen a handful of times. The CDR3 loop is CSASDRQSSYNEQFF. The CDR3 nucleotides are TGCAGTGCTAGCGACCGACAGAGCTCCTACAATGAGCAGTTCTTC. The J gene is TRBJ2-1, the V gene TRBV20-1; the D gene is possibly TRBD1 (5 bases). The germline V and J ends were trimmed by 3 bases and 0 bases, with 12 bases remaining between them. Germline-derived CDR1 and CDR2 are DFQATT and SNEGSKA (reference sequence). This CDR3 comprises 15 residues.

V gene TRBV20-1 combines with J gene TRBJ2-1; tentatively, D is TRBD1 (5 bases). The CDR3 is 15 residues long. Trimming cost V 6 bases and J 0 bases, with 15 bases left between them. Germline assignment: CDR1 DFQATT and CDR2 SNEGSKA (reference sequence). The CDR3 loop is CSAETAGVSYNEQFF. CDR3 bases: TGCAGTGCAGAGACAGCTGGAGTCTCCTACAATGAGCAGTTCTTC.

This clone came up many times. The chain combines TRBV5-1 with TRBJ2-2; 7 nucleotides line up with TRBD1. The CDR3 extends over 13 amino acids. Germline lookup yields CDR1 SGHRS and CDR2 YFSETQ. Trimming removed 4 bases from V and 4 bases from J; junction bases left unmatched: 1. CDR3: CASSRDSTGELFF. CDR3 nucleotides: TGCGCCAGCAGCCGGGACAGCACCGGGGAGCTGTTTTTT.

V is TRBV18 and J is TRBJ1-6; D is undetermined. V was cut by 1 base and J by 10 bases, with 17 bases left in between. CDR1 is KGHSH, CDR2 LQKENI, per germline. The length of the CDR3 is 16 residues. The DNA for the CDR3 is TGTGCCAGCTCACCACAGGATCTGGGTGGGGAGTCACCCCTCCACTTT. It specifies CASSPQDLGGESPLHF. The full variable domain, with the rest looked up from reference TRBV18 and TRBJ1-6, is NAGVMQNPRHLVRRRGQEARLRCSPMKGHSHVYWYRQLPEEGLKFMVYLQKENIIDESGMPKERFSAEFPKEGPSILRIQQVVRGDSAAYFCASSPQDLGGESPLHFGNGTRLTVT.

In this sample, this clone turned up a few times. This is likely a read error, given that the CDR3 carries no conserved phenylalanine or tryptophan at its end. This chain uses TRBV2 with TRBJ1-4; D is uncertain. The CDR3 contains 14 residues. The germline V gene has CDR1 SNHLY and CDR2 FYNNEI. In nucleotides, the CDR3 is TGTGCCAGCAGTGACGGTGCAACTAGTGAAAAACTGTTTCTT. The encoded protein is CASSDGATSEKLFL.

This clone showed up many times. The chain carries TRBV14 and TRBJ2-7, with D maybe TRBD1 (6 bases). Germline CDR1 and CDR2: SGHDN and FVKESK. The length of the CDR3 is 17 residues. The germline V and J ends were trimmed by 1 base and 2 bases, with 18 bases remaining between them. The CDR3 reads CASSQAPGTLLPYEQYF. Written as DNA, the CDR3 is TGTGCCAGCAGCCAAGCCCCCGGGACACTTCTCCCCTACGAGCAGTACTTC. Based on the CDR3 plus reference TRBV14 and TRBJ2-7, the full variable domain is EAGVTQFPSHSVIEKGQTVTLRCDPISGHDNLYWYRRVMGKEIKFLLHFVKESKQDESGMPNNRFLAERTGGTYSTLKVQPAELEDSGVYFCASSQAPGTLLPYEQYFGPGTRLTVT.

Concerning this clone: Because it lacks the conserved phenylalanine or tryptophan at the end, this CDR3 is likely a read error. This sequence joins TRBV19 and TRBJ1-5, with D unclear. The CDR3 runs 14 residues. V lost 3 bases and J 8 bases, leaving 14 bases between the germline ends. The germline V gene encodes CDR1 LNHDA and CDR2 SQIVND (reference sequence). The CDR3 loop is CASSILASDKPQHS. DNA of the CDR3: TGTGCCAGTAGTATTCTCGCCTCCGATAAGCCCCAGCATTCT.

The sample holds many counts of this clone. The V gene is TRBV6-2 or TRBV6-3, the J gene TRBJ1-2; D is possibly TRBD1 (6 bases). Germline V gene sequence: CDR1 MNHEY, CDR2 SVGEGT. CDR3 size: 13 residues. Trimming cost V 10 bases and J 7 bases, with 19 bases left between them. CDR3 sequence reads: CAIRTTGSGGYTF. The CDR3 DNA reads as TGTGCCATCCGAACCACAGGGTCCGGTGGCTACACCTTC.

This clone has a count of ten or more. The rearrangement links TRBV7-2 to TRBJ2-7; D is unclear. V lost 5 bases to trimming and J lost 9 bases, with 17 bases between them. The length of the CDR3 is 13 residues. From germline, CDR1 is SGHTA and CDR2 FQGNSA. In nucleotides, the CDR3 is TGTGCCAGCAGCCTGTTCGACACCGCCCGGCAGTACTTC. Encoded protein: CASSLFDTARQYF.

At least ten counts were recorded for this clone. The chain recombines TRBV5-1 with TRBJ1-1; 8 bases align to TRBD1. Germline CDR1 is SGHRS and CDR2 is YFSETQ. The V segment lost 2 bases and the J segment 6 bases; nucleotides outside the gene matches: 9. CDR3 length: 15 amino acids. Here the CDR3 reads CASSFHDRGFAEAFF. The CDR3 nucleotides are TGCGCCAGCAGCTTCCACGACAGGGGATTCGCTGAAGCTTTCTTT.

There are many counts of this clone. The chain links TRBV10-1 to TRBJ2-7; weak D call: TRBD1 (6 bases). This CDR3 region has 15 residues. Germline V gives CDR1 WNHNN, CDR2 SYGVQD (reference sequence). The ends were cut back, 5 bases at V and 0 bases at J, with 14 bases in the middle. The CDR3 loop is CASSSGTRASYEQYF. For the CDR3, the DNA is TGCGCCAGCAGTTCCGGGACAAGGGCCTCCTACGAGCAGTACTTC.

This clone was counted a few times. The junction does not match germline at one end; this may be a read error. This chain links TRBV27 with TRBJ1-1; D may be TRBD1 (5 bases). Germline V gives CDR1 MNHEY, CDR2 SMNVEV (reference sequence). CDR3 length equals 15 residues. CDR3 in amino acids: CAISSNFGGNTEAFF. CDR3 DNA: TGTGCCATCAGTTCCAACTTTGGGGGGAACACTGAAGCTTTCTTT.

This clone was detected only a few times. The rearrangement joins TRBV28 to TRBJ1-3; 8 nucleotides line up with TRBD1. With V trimmed by 5 bases and J by 5 bases, 5 bases remained unmatched. Germline V gene sequence: CDR1 MDHEN, CDR2 SYDVKM. The CDR3 has 14 amino acids. Here the CDR3 reads CASSLQGARNTIYF. Written as DNA, the CDR3 is TGTGCCAGCAGTCTTCAGGGGGCGAGAAACACCATATATTTT.

This clone was seen ten or more times. The chain joins TRBV4-2 to TRBJ1-5; 7 positions agree with TRBD1. This CDR3 contains 15 residues. V was pared by 2 bases and J by 4 bases, with 5 bases of the junction left unmatched. Germline-derived CDR1 and CDR2 are LGHNA and YNFKEQ. The CDR3 loop is CASSQNRGPNQPQHF. CDR3 DNA: TGTGCCAGCAGCCAAAATAGGGGGCCTAATCAGCCCCAGCATTTT.

Regarding this clone: One end of the junction is discordant with germline, which a read error may explain. The gene calls are TRBV2 and TRBJ1-5; 8 nucleotides align to TRBD1. CDR3 length: 17 residues. Per germline, CDR1 SNHLY and CDR2 FYNNEI. The chain's CDR3 is CASRPGGQGASNRPQHF. CDR3 nucleotide sequence: TGTGCCAGCAGGCCCGGTGGGCAGGGGGCGAGCAATCGGCCCCAGCATTTT.

Ten or more counts support this clone. The gene calls are TRBV28 and TRBJ1-1, with a weak D call TRBD1 (5 bases). CDR1 is MDHEN, CDR2 SYDVKM, per germline. V lost 7 bases, J lost 8 bases, and 17 bases lay in between. This CDR3 spans 13 amino acids. The CDR3 DNA reads TGTGCCAGCATATCAACAGAGACAGCCGAAGCTTTCTTT. It specifies CASISTETAEAFF.

A few counts support this clone. V gene TRBV12-3 or TRBV12-4 combines with J gene TRBJ2-7; 12 bases map to TRBD2. The trim removed 10 bases at V and 5 bases at J, leaving 15 bases unmatched. The CDR3 covers 16 residues. The CDR3 DNA reads as TGTGCCATCAGCCTTACCCCTAGCGGGAGGGGACACGAGCAGTACTTC. Translated, it gives CAISLTPSGRGHEQYF.

This clone was detected ten times or more. The rearrangement links TRBV3-1 to TRBJ1-2; maybe TRBD1 (5 bases). V shed 4 bases and J shed 0 bases, with 18 bases lying between them. This CDR3 spans 17 amino acids. Germline lookup yields CDR1 LGHDT and CDR2 YNNKEL (reference sequence). CDR3 nucleotides: TGTGCCAGCAGCCCTCTTAGTGGGGGTCGTGCTAACTATGGCTACACCTTC. Its translation is CASSPLSGGRANYGYTF.

The V call is TRBV28, the J call TRBJ1-1, with D possibly matching TRBD1 (5 bases). This CDR3 contains 15 residues. CDR1 is MDHEN and CDR2 is SYDVKM in the germline V gene. V was shortened by 4 bases and J by 4 bases, with 16 bases between the two germline ends. The CDR3 protein is CASSYRGTGGTEAFF. The CDR3 coding sequence is TGTGCCAGCAGTTATAGGGGAACCGGGGGCACTGAAGCTTTCTTT.

This clone occurred a few times. CDR3 nucleotide sequence: TGTGCCAGCGGGACTAGCGGGATCTACGAGCAGTACTTC. Translated, it gives CASGTSGIYEQYF. The chain employs TRBV28 and TRBJ2-7; 13 bases line up with TRBD2. V gave up 8 bases and J gave up 3 bases; unmatched junction bases: 1. The CDR3 extends over 13 amino acids. Germline V CDR1 and CDR2: MDHEN, SYDVKM.

This clone was counted at least ten times. A much more abundant neighbour one base away suggests this may be a read error. This rearrangement joins TRBV10-3 to TRBJ2-1; 9 bases are shared with TRBD1. From germline, CDR1 is ENHRY and CDR2 SYGVKD. V trimming: 5 bases; J trimming: 6 bases; junction bases outside the gene matches: 5. This CDR3 is 14 amino acids long. The CDR3 nucleotides read TGTGCCATCAGTACAGAGGACAGGGGCAATGAGCAGTTCTTC. Amino acids: CAISTEDRGNEQFF.

This clone was seen many times. V is TRBV5-4 and J is TRBJ2-3; 8 nucleotides align to TRBD2. The CDR3 loop spans 14 amino acids. With 4 bases clipped from V and 3 bases from J, the junction kept 4 bases outside the gene matches. Per the germline V gene, CDR1 is SGHNT and CDR2 is YYREEE (reference sequence). CDR3 coding DNA: TGTGCCAGCAGCGCCGGGACTAGGACAGATACGCAGTATTTT. It codes for CASSAGTRTDTQYF.

This clone has at least ten counts. V gene TRBV7-9 combines with J gene TRBJ2-1; 10 bases are shared with TRBD2. With V trimmed by 3 bases and J by 4 bases, 6 bases remained unmatched. The CDR3 sequence is 16 residues long. The V gene's germline CDR1 is SEHNR and CDR2 FQNEAQ (reference sequence). CDR3 bases: TGTGCCAGCAGCTTGGCCCCGGGACTAGCGTACAATGAGCAGTTCTTC. Amino acids: CASSLAPGLAYNEQFF.

The table lists this clone with a few counts. The junction differs from germline at one of its ends, possibly a read error. The chain joins TRBV28 to TRBJ1-1; D is uncertain. This CDR3 has 14 amino acids. The germline gives CDR1 MDHEN, CDR2 SYDVKM. The CDR3 loop reads CASILMLGGIVTFF. CDR3 coding DNA: TGTGCCAGCATTTTAATGCTGGGAGGGATAGTAACTTTCTTT.

This clone is classed as medium-sized. J is TRBJ1-1 and V is TRBV4-1; D unclear. CDR1 MGHRA and CDR2 YSYEKL come from the germline V gene. The CDR3 covers 12 residues. Trimming stripped 0 bases from V and 11 bases from J, with 10 bases between. CDR3 sequence (DNA): TGCGCCAGCAGCCAAGATCAATCCCCCGCTTTCTTT. Translation: CASSQDQSPAFF.

This clone was detected many times. This chain joins TRBV11-3 and TRBJ2-7; perhaps TRBD1 as D (6 bases). The V end was cut by 5 bases, the J end by 4 bases, with 18 bases between. Looked up from germline, CDR1 is SGHNT and CDR2 is YENEEA. This CDR3 is built from 15 residues. CDR3 bases: TGTGCCAGCAGCCCCGTAAACAGGGTGGGTTACGAGCAGTACTTC. This gives the protein CASSPVNRVGYEQYF.

This clone has a handful of counts. One end of the junction is discordant with germline, which a read error may explain. The J gene is TRBJ2-5, the V gene TRBV28; D not certain. In germline, CDR1 is MDHEN, CDR2 SYDVKM. This CDR3 comprises 14 residues. The CDR3 sequence: CASSPPAVREIQYF. The DNA for the CDR3 is TGTGCCAGCAGTCCCCCAGCTGTGCGCGAGATCCAGTACTTC.

This clone was picked up many times. Other DNA sequences in this specimen translate into the identical CDR3. The chain links TRBV5-1 to TRBJ2-7, with 8 nucleotides matching TRBD1. V lost 0 bases, J lost 4 bases, and 6 bases stayed unmatched. The germline gives CDR1 SGHRS, CDR2 YFSETQ. CDR3 size: 15 residues. CDR3 sequence reads: CASSLAQGAYYEQYF. In nucleotides, the CDR3 is TGCGCCAGCAGCTTGGCCCAGGGGGCGTATTACGAGCAGTACTTC.

This clone was seen more than once but under ten times. V gene TRBV6-1 combines with J gene TRBJ2-1; TRBD2 matches at 10 bases. This CDR3 is 14 amino acids long. The trim removed 7 bases at V and 6 bases at J, leaving 6 bases unmatched. Per the germline V gene, CDR1 is MNHNS and CDR2 is SASEGT. The CDR3 nucleotides read TGTGCCAGCATCCCGGGACTAGCGTGCAATGAGCAGTTCTTC. This codes for CASIPGLACNEQFF.